Detailed here is one T cell receptor (beta chain). Its antigen is not known. This record comes from a study of somatic mutations in cytotoxic T cells in rheumatoid arthritis. Study-level findings and limits: Rheumatoid arthritis patients and age-matched healthy controls showed no significant difference in CD8+ T-cell clonality. No antigen targets were known for the expanded CD8+ clones. With age, CD8+ clonality increased in rheumatoid arthritis patients, whereas no such increase appeared in healthy controls.

Both CD4+ and CD8+ cells were separated through positive magnetic bead selection, and their purity was verified using flow cytometry. With V trimmed by 6 bases and J by 9 bases, 4 bases remained unmatched. The CDR3 totals 12 residues. Germline V lookup: CDR1 MNHEY, CDR2 SVGAGI. Method: immunoSEQ multiplex PCR; TCRdb's copy keeps in-frame clones and lacks some. Counted here are more than 13,000 clones, roughly 72% occurring once; the ten biggest clones make up about 10%. The chain recombines TRBV6-5 with TRBJ2-1, with 8 bases that match TRBD1. The clonotype originates from an adult with rheumatoid arthritis. Sequenced sample: CD8+ T cells sorted from blood. The CDR3: CASRDDRGEQFF. CDR3 DNA sequence: TGTGCCAGCAGGGATGACAGGGGTGAGCAGTTCTTC.